The 11 T cell receptor beta chains listed next were all sequenced from one sample in a study of T-cell reconstitution after alpha-beta-depleted transplantation in children. Unique molecular identifiers were used to barcode this TCRbeta library. MiXCR, run by TCRdb on the PCR reads, gives a single entry per CDR3 protein. There are 80,000 or so distinct CDR3 sequences in the sample; roughly 15% occur only once, and less than 35% lies in the top ten. Material: PBMCs, mostly from graft donor cells, obtained 180 days after TCRalphabeta/CD19-depleted stem cell transplant. These receptors all come from a male patient between 2 and 15 years old who had a stem cell transplant for acute lymphoblastic leukemia, so the T cells may come from the graft donor.

This chain joins TRBV28 and TRBJ2-5; D remains unclear. This CDR3 has 11 amino acids. Deletions cut 10 bases from V and 5 bases from J, with 11 bases between. The V gene's germline CDR1 is MDHEN and CDR2 SYDVKM. The DNA of the CDR3 is TGTGCCATTGGCCCGCGGGAGACCCAGTACTTC. Protein product: CAIGPRETQYF.

The CDR3 bases are TGTGCCAGCAGCCCCCGAACCAATCAGCCCCAGCATTTT. Translated: CASSPRTNQPQHF. This chain links TRBV7-9 with TRBJ1-5; D gene unclear. There are 13 residues in the CDR3. V shed 5 bases and J shed 3 bases, with 8 bases lying between them. Germline loops: CDR1 SEHNR, CDR2 FQNEAQ (reference sequence).

The rearrangement links TRBV12-3 or TRBV12-4 to TRBJ1-1; perhaps TRBD1 as D (5 bases). This CDR3 is built from 14 residues. Between the trimmed V and J ends, which lost 2 bases and 5 bases, there was a span of 12 bases. The CDR3 loop is CASSLNPGTTEAFF. In nucleotides, the CDR3 is TGTGCCAGCAGTTTAAATCCGGGGACTACTGAAGCTTTCTTT.

This clonotype came up a few times. V gene TRBV29-1 combines with J gene TRBJ2-7; D is unclear. The CDR3 spans 11 residues. Trimming shortened V by 3 bases and J by 3 bases, and 6 bases separated the two germline ends. Germline V gene data show CDR1 as SQVTM and CDR2 as ANQGSEA. Here the CDR3 reads CSVEQSYEQYF. For the CDR3, the DNA is TGCAGCGTTGAGCAGAGCTACGAGCAGTACTTC.

V gene TRBV20-1 combines with J gene TRBJ1-5; tentative D call: TRBD1 (6 bases). The V gene lost 4 bases and the J gene lost 4 bases, with 8 bases spanning the gap. Germline CDR1 reads DFQATT; CDR2 reads SNEGSKA (reference sequence). This CDR3 comprises 12 residues. In nucleotides, the CDR3 is TGCAGTGCTAAGCAGGGGAATCAGCCCCAGCATTTT. Protein: CSAKQGNQPQHF.

This clonotype has more than one count but fewer than ten. The V and J genes are TRBV20-1 and TRBJ2-3; D is perhaps TRBD1 (8 bases). Deletions cut 5 bases from V and 2 bases from J, with 20 bases between. The germline V gene has CDR1 DFQATT and CDR2 SNEGSKA (reference sequence). This CDR3 contains 16 residues. The CDR3 sequence: CSASQGARGFTDTQYF. The DNA of the CDR3 is TGCAGTGCTTCTCAGGGGGCGCGGGGGTTCACAGATACGCAGTATTTT.

This clonotype was counted a few times. This chain uses TRBV7-6 with TRBJ1-1; no reliable D call. Trimming left V 1 base short and J 0 bases short, with 9 bases between. The CDR3 length is 15 residues. From germline, CDR1 is SGHVS and CDR2 FNYEAQ. CDR3 bases: TGTGCCAGCAGCTTAGTTGCAGGCGTGAACACTGAAGCTTTCTTT. Translation: CASSLVAGVNTEAFF.

This clonotype was counted a few times. This chain's CDR3 is CSARRGGQLSLSANYGYTF. CDR3 DNA: TGCAGTGCTAGACGGGGAGGGCAGCTTAGTTTATCAGCTAACTATGGCTACACCTTC. V usage is TRBV20-1 and J usage is TRBJ1-2, with D hard to call. Germline V gives CDR1 DFQATT, CDR2 SNEGSKA (reference sequence). CDR3 size: 19 residues. The germline V and J ends were trimmed by 2 bases and 0 bases, with 25 bases remaining between them.

This clonotype showed up many times. V is TRBV12-3 or TRBV12-4 and J is TRBJ2-3; the D is unclear. V shed 6 bases and J shed 1 base, with 8 bases lying between them. The CDR3 is made up of 13 amino acids. The CDR3 reads CASSPRGTDTQYF. CDR3 sequence (DNA): TGTGCCAGCAGCCCCCGGGGCACAGATACGCAGTATTTT.

This clonotype was picked up a small number of times. The J gene is TRBJ2-7, the V gene TRBV20-1, with 7 bases fitting TRBD1. This CDR3 has 13 residues. J lost 0 bases, V lost 1 base, and 0 bases had no gene match. The germline V gene encodes CDR1 DFQATT and CDR2 SNEGSKA (reference sequence). CDR3 coding DNA: TGCAGTGCTAGAGGGGACAGCTCCTACGAGCAGTACTTC. Translated: CSARGDSSYEQYF.

This clonotype showed up just a few times. The V call is TRBV6-1, the J call TRBJ1-4; TRBD1 might be the D (6 bases). Trimming cost V 11 bases and J 7 bases, with 17 bases left between them. The length of the CDR3 is 13 residues. The germline V gene has CDR1 MNHNS and CDR2 SASEGT. The CDR3 DNA reads TGTGCCGTCAGGCCCGGGGGCGGTGAAAAACTGTTTTTT. Protein product: CAVRPGGGEKLFF.